This TCR beta chain was obtained from a study of cytomegalovirus exposure and HLA in healthy donors. Vbeta (60) and Jbeta (13) primers were used in the PCR. The method was immunoSEQ multiplex PCR; TCRdb's version includes in-frame clones alone and lacks a portion of them. This sample has fewer than 200,000 clones, with around 79% found just once. Germline CDR1 is SGHNT and CDR2 is YYREEE (reference sequence). With 4 bases removed from V and 5 bases from J, the gap between germline ends came to 10 bases. The CDR3 length is 13 residues. The sample comprised PBMCs. The chain joins TRBV5-4 to TRBJ2-4; tentatively, D is TRBD2 (6 bases). The receptor was derived from a woman between 50 and 59 years old in good health and CMV-seronegative. The CDR3 nucleotides read TGTGCCAGCAGCCCTGGAGGGGAAAACATTCAGTACTTC. Translated: CASSPGGENIQYF.